The 11 T cell receptor beta chains below come from one sample, sequenced in a study of T cell repertoires in cytomegalovirus infection. TCRdb re-called the reads with MiXCR, one entry per CDR3 protein. Of about 830,000 distinct CDR3 sequences listed, less than 35% were seen once; the top ten hold around 12%. Their antigens are not known. Sequenced material: cultured CD8+ T cells from PBMCs, taken from culture after CMV antigen stimulation. Receptors were obtained from a human donor in good health (CMV status not recorded). Some clones in this sample may be carry-over from other donors' samples.

This clonotype has a handful of counts. The chain combines TRBV5-1 with TRBJ1-2; the D is unclear. Trimming pared 0 bases from V and 4 bases from J, leaving 10 bases between. The CDR3 totals 14 residues. Germline V gene sequence: CDR1 SGHRS, CDR2 YFSETQ. The DNA for the CDR3 is TGCGCCAGCAGCTTGGGAGAGCGCCTCTATGGCTACACCTTC. Protein sequence: CASSLGERLYGYTF.

The rearrangement links TRBV7-9 to TRBJ2-1, with TRBD2 matching over 7 bases. There are 14 residues in the CDR3. Germline V lookup: CDR1 SEHNR, CDR2 FQNEAQ (reference sequence). The V segment lost 1 base and the J segment 8 bases; nucleotides outside the gene matches: 5. The CDR3: CASSLGTRFHEQFF. The CDR3 DNA sequence: TGTGCCAGCAGCTTAGGGACTAGGTTCCATGAGCAGTTCTTC.

V usage is TRBV6-1 and J usage is TRBJ2-1, with TRBD2 matching over 9 bases. Unmatched junction bases numbered 13, after V lost 4 bases and J lost 0 bases. Germline V CDR1 and CDR2: MNHNS, SASEGT. The CDR3 has 19 residues. CDR3 region: CASSVRGSSGASSYNEQFF. CDR3 nucleotide sequence: TGTGCCAGCAGTGTGCGGGGGTCTAGCGGGGCCAGCTCCTACAATGAGCAGTTCTTC.

This clonotype was seen a handful of times. This sequence joins TRBV27 and TRBJ1-1; D remains ambiguous. Trimming removed 3 bases from V and 6 bases from J, with 11 bases in between. The CDR3 has 13 residues. In germline, CDR1 is MNHEY, CDR2 SMNVEV (reference sequence). DNA for the CDR3: TGTGCCAGCAGTTTGTGGGAGGGTGCTGAAGCTTTCTTT. It yields the protein CASSLWEGAEAFF.

The chain has TRBV6-5 and TRBJ2-2; D perhaps matches TRBD2 (6 bases). Germline lookup yields CDR1 MNHEY and CDR2 SVGAGI. The CDR3 has 12 residues. V lost 7 bases and J lost 7, with 10 bases in between. In DNA form, the CDR3 reads TGTGCCAGCACCATCGGGGGCGGGGAGCTGTTTTTT. It yields the protein CASTIGGGELFF.

As to this clonotype: Possible read error: a much larger clone is one base away. Lacking the conserved final phenylalanine or tryptophan, this CDR3 likely reflects a read error. This chain connects TRBV12-3 or TRBV12-4 to TRBJ2-3, with a possible D match to TRBD2 (6 bases). The CDR3 spans 15 residues. V lost 6 bases to trimming and J lost 1 base, with 14 bases between them. The CDR3, as DNA: TGTGCCAGCAGCCCTCTGGGCGGGGGCACAGATACGCAGTATCTT. It encodes CASSPLGGGTDTQYL.

The CDR3 region is CASSAGQGPAYEQYV. CDR3 coding DNA: TGTGCCAGCAGTGCGGGACAGGGGCCAGCCTACGAGCAGTACGTC. V gene TRBV6-1 combines with J gene TRBJ2-7; the match to TRBD1 covers 10 bases. J was trimmed by 2 bases and V by 4 bases; bases with no gene match: 5. Germline V gene data show CDR1 as MNHNS and CDR2 as SASEGT. The CDR3 spans 15 residues.

Here the CDR3 reads CASRGGAVEAFF. DNA for the CDR3: TGCGCCAGCAGGGGGGGGGCAGTTGAAGCTTTCTTT. This chain links TRBV5-1 with TRBJ1-1; D perhaps matches TRBD1 (6 bases). Trimming took 5 bases from V and 7 from J, leaving 12 bases between them. Germline CDR1 reads SGHRS; CDR2 reads YFSETQ. The CDR3 is made up of 12 amino acids.

J is TRBJ1-1 and V is TRBV6-2 or TRBV6-3; maybe TRBD1 (5 bases). V lost 3 bases and J 4 bases, leaving 12 bases between the germline ends. The V gene's germline CDR1 is MNHEY and CDR2 SVGEGT. The CDR3 consists of 14 residues. In DNA form, the CDR3 reads TGTGCCAGCAGTTATCGAGGGGTGGGCACTGAAGCTTTCTTT. Protein product: CASSYRGVGTEAFF.

Remarks on this clonotype: One end of the junction varies from germline; a read error may be responsible. This chain connects TRBV10-1 to TRBJ2-1; tentative D call: TRBD1 (6 bases). The CDR3 loop spans 16 amino acids. Germline V gene lookup returns CDR1 WNHNN and CDR2 SYGVQD (reference sequence). CDR3 nucleotides: TGTGCCAGCAGTGAGCGACAGGTCAGCTCCTACAATGAGCAGTTCTTC. Its protein is CASSERQVSSYNEQFF.

The chain uses TRBV12-3 or TRBV12-4 and TRBJ1-2; D gene ambiguous. The V gene lost 5 bases and the J gene lost 8 bases, with 15 bases spanning the gap. This CDR3 has 13 residues. The CDR3 here is CASSPGLSWGYTF. In DNA, the CDR3 is TGTGCCAGCAGTCCGGGCCTGAGTTGGGGCTACACCTTC.